Sequencing of this TCR beta chain was carried out in a study of blood T cell repertoires in COVID-19. Assay used: immunoSEQ multiplex PCR; TCRdb lists only in-frame clones, some missing. Of a few hundred thousand clones in the sample, 89% are singletons; the top ten hold roughly 8.9%. The CDR3 extends over 15 amino acids. From germline, CDR1 is LNHDA and CDR2 SQIVND (reference sequence). V was cut by 9 bases and J by 0 bases, with 15 bases left in between. Everyone who took part was roughly 18 to 89 years old, and they came from about 25 US areas. The study assigned cohorts using participant-reported clinical history. Recovery among Cohort 3 donors was established by two negative PCRs, clearance, or symptom resolution.

The sequence was obtained from a woman in her thirties or forties who had recovered from COVID-19. The chain couples TRBV19 to TRBJ1-5; tentatively, D is TRBD1 (5 bases). The specimen was PBMCs or T cells enriched from blood (not recorded which). DNA of the CDR3: TGTGCCAGCAGGATGGGGCAGTATAGCAATCAGCCCCAGCATTTT. The encoded protein is CASRMGQYSNQPQHF.